The text below deals with one TCR beta chain. The sample originates from a study of control samples from healthy donors and cancer patients. This CDR3 has 13 residues. Germline V gene lookup returns CDR1 SGHDN and CDR2 FVKESK. Only in-frame clones appear in the TCRdb table, and some are missing; sequencing was by immunoSEQ multiplex PCR. The sample has 120,000 or so clones; approximately 91% are singletons. The sequence derives from a woman between 18 and 29 years old in good health. This chain uses TRBV14 with TRBJ2-5, with 7 bases identical to TRBD2. The sample consisted of blood. The DNA for the CDR3 is TGTGCGTATATGCGGCGGGAGCGGGAGACCCAGTACTTC. It yields the protein CAYMRRERETQYF.